Below are 21 T cell receptor beta chains sequenced from a single sample in a study of TIL therapy for anti-PD-1-resistant metastatic lung cancer. This was the immunoSEQ v3 assay. TCRdb's table, derived via immunoSEQ multiplex PCR, lists solely in-frame clones and lacks some. The table lists about 32,000 clones, about 80% of them singletons. Time point: pre-treatment sample, taken before nivolumab and TIL therapy. The material sequenced was blood, taken at baseline. These receptor sequences come from a woman between 25 and 80 years old with non-small cell lung cancer.

The rearrangement uses TRBV6-6 and TRBJ2-7; 7 bases align to TRBD2. This CDR3 has 14 amino acids. Germline lookup yields CDR1 MNHNY and CDR2 SVGAGI (reference sequence). Trimming removed 0 bases from V and 10 bases from J; junction bases left unmatched: 9. The chain's CDR3 is CASSYSRASGKQYF. CDR3 nucleotides: TGTGCCAGCAGTTACTCGCGGGCTAGCGGTAAACAGTACTTC.

The chain combines TRBV5-4 with TRBJ2-3; no clear D gene. V lost 4 bases and J 3 bases, leaving 9 bases between the germline ends. This CDR3 is 13 amino acids long. Germline CDR1 reads SGHNT; CDR2 reads YYREEE (reference sequence). As DNA, the CDR3 is TGTGCCAGCAGCAATCCGCTTACAGATACGCAGTATTTT. As protein: CASSNPLTDTQYF.

This clone was seen only a few times. The CDR3 DNA reads TGCGCCAGCAGTGTATCACCCACCGGGGAGCTGTTTTTT. This encodes CASSVSPTGELFF. The V and J genes are TRBV10-1 and TRBJ2-2, with D uncertain. V was shortened by 4 bases and J by 4 bases, with 7 bases between the two germline ends. CDR3 length: 13 amino acids. CDR1 and CDR2 (germline): WNHNN, SYGVQD (reference sequence).

The chain combines TRBV4-1 with TRBJ1-1, with D maybe TRBD1 (6 bases). The V gene lost 0 bases and the J gene lost 1 base, with 18 bases spanning the gap. The CDR3 covers 18 residues. CDR1 is MGHRA and CDR2 is YSYEKL in the germline V gene. Written as DNA, the CDR3 is TGCGCCAGCAGCCAAGATTCGTGGGGGGGCAGGGGGAACACTGAAGCTTTCTTT. Translation: CASSQDSWGGRGNTEAFF.

V and J are TRBV5-6 and TRBJ2-7; possible D gene TRBD2, 5 bases. The length of the CDR3 is 16 residues. The ends were cut back, 1 base at V and 0 bases at J, with 14 bases in the middle. Germline assignment: CDR1 SGHDT and CDR2 YYEEEE. CDR3 nucleotide sequence: TGTGCCAGCAGCTTGAAACGGGGTTTCGGCTCCTACGAGCAGTACTTC. Its protein product is CASSLKRGFGSYEQYF.

The chain is built from TRBV5-6 and TRBJ2-5; D perhaps matches TRBD1 (5 bases). The DNA end is a closer match to TRBJ2-7, so the J assignment may be wrong. Germline V gene sequence: CDR1 SGHDT, CDR2 YYEEEE. This CDR3 contains 14 residues. CDR3 in amino acids: CASSLLQVAYEQYF. The CDR3 bases are TGTGCCAGCAGCCTATTACAGGTGGCCTACGAGCAGTACTTC.

The gene calls are TRBV30 and TRBJ1-1; D unclear. Deletions cut 5 bases from V and 0 bases from J, with 10 bases between. The V gene's germline CDR1 is GTSNPN and CDR2 SVGIG (reference sequence). The CDR3 is 13 residues long. This CDR3 reads CAWSRKMNTEAFF. CDR3 in DNA: TGTGCCTGGTCAAGGAAGATGAACACTGAAGCTTTCTTT. Complete variable domain (other parts from reference TRBV30 and TRBJ1-1): SQTIHQWPATLVQPVGSPLSLECTVEGTSNPNLYWYRQAAGRGLQLLFYSVGIGQISSEVPQNLSASRPQDRQFILSSKKLLLSDSGFYLCAWSRKMNTEAFFGQGTRLTVV.

This clone was found once. V and J are TRBV6-1 and TRBJ2-1; the match to TRBD2 covers 13 bases. Germline V gives CDR1 MNHNS, CDR2 SASEGT. With 7 bases clipped from V and 8 bases from J, the junction kept 8 bases outside the gene matches. CDR3 length: 15 amino acids. CDR3: CASNRGLAGVYEQFF. The CDR3 nucleotides read TGTGCCAGCAACCGAGGACTAGCGGGAGTATATGAGCAGTTCTTC.

V usage is TRBV7-2 and J usage is TRBJ1-6; a possible D gene is TRBD1 (5 bases). V lost 5 bases to trimming and J lost 10 bases, with 15 bases between them. CDR3 length: 14 amino acids. The germline V gene encodes CDR1 SGHTA and CDR2 FQGNSA. The CDR3 region is CASSERQSWSPLHF. CDR3 nucleotides: TGTGCCAGCAGCGAGAGACAGTCATGGTCACCCCTCCACTTT.

The chain links TRBV7-8 to TRBJ2-3; no clear D gene. The germline V gene has CDR1 SGHVS and CDR2 FQNEAQ. This CDR3 region has 14 residues. Trimming shortened V by 5 bases and J by 0 bases, and 9 bases separated the two germline ends. CDR3 residues: CASSLSRSTDTQYF. In DNA, the CDR3 is TGTGCCAGCAGCCTCAGCCGTAGCACAGATACGCAGTATTTT. Variable domain in full (rest from reference TRBV7-8 and TRBJ2-3): GAGVSQSPRYKVAKRGQDVALRCDPISGHVSLFWYQQALGQGPEFLTYFQNEAQLDKSGLPSDRFFAERPEGSVSTLKIQRTQQEDSAVYLCASSLSRSTDTQYFGPGTRLTVL.

The V and J genes are TRBV5-1 and TRBJ1-4, with D uncertain. Germline V CDR1 and CDR2: SGHRS, YFSETQ. The CDR3 loop spans 16 amino acids. The V gene lost 0 bases and the J gene lost 3 bases, with 12 bases spanning the gap. The CDR3 here is CASSLGRGIPNEKLFF. For the CDR3, the DNA is TGCGCCAGCAGCTTGGGGCGAGGGATACCTAATGAAAAACTGTTTTTT.

The J gene is TRBJ2-1, the V gene TRBV11-3, with TRBD1 matching 7 bases. With 4 bases clipped from V and 7 bases from J, the junction kept 7 bases outside the gene matches. The CDR3 is 14 amino acids. Per the germline V gene, CDR1 is SGHNT and CDR2 is YENEEA. The CDR3 loop is CASSSTGAWNEQFF. CDR3 DNA: TGTGCCAGCAGCTCCACAGGGGCCTGGAATGAGCAGTTCTTC.

This sequence joins TRBV7-2 and TRBJ2-3; D not resolved. The V gene's germline CDR1 is SGHTA and CDR2 FQGNSA. V was cut by 0 bases and J by 1 base, with 8 bases left in between. This CDR3 has 15 amino acids. CDR3 nucleotides: TGTGCCAGCAGCTTAGCAGTCCGGGGCACAGATACGCAGTATTTT. It codes for CASSLAVRGTDTQYF.

The genes are TRBV30 and TRBJ2-7; D is unresolved. V lost 2 bases and J lost 4, with 9 bases in between. CDR1 GTSNPN and CDR2 SVGIG come from the germline V gene (reference sequence). The CDR3 is made up of 12 amino acids. The CDR3: CAWSISGYEQYF. The CDR3 DNA reads TGTGCCTGGAGTATTTCCGGTTACGAGCAGTACTTC.

The chain has TRBV10-2 and TRBJ2-4, with TRBD2 identical over 9 bases. In germline, CDR1 is WSHSY, CDR2 SAAADI. After removal of 6 bases from V and 1 base from J, the junction contained 10 bases not matched to a gene. The CDR3 has 17 residues. The CDR3 DNA follows: TGCGCCAGCAGCGACGCTTTAGCGGGAGCGGCCAAAAACATTCAGTACTTC. This gives the protein CASSDALAGAAKNIQYF.

The chain is built from TRBV7-8 and TRBJ2-5, with TRBD1 matching over 9 bases. The CDR3 consists of 14 residues. The V segment lost 2 bases and the J segment 4 bases; nucleotides outside the gene matches: 2. Germline V CDR1 and CDR2: SGHVS, FQNEAQ. The CDR3 nucleotides read TGTGCCAGCAGCTTAAACAGGGGGCGAGAGACCCAGTACTTC. As protein: CASSLNRGRETQYF.

V usage is TRBV10-3 and J usage is TRBJ2-6; D is ambiguous. Germline CDR1 and CDR2: ENHRY and SYGVKD. The CDR3 extends over 12 amino acids. V was shortened by 10 bases and J by 0 bases, with 4 bases between the two germline ends. The DNA for the CDR3 is TGTGCCACATCCTCTGGGGCCAACGTCCTGACTTTC. This sequence encodes CATSSGANVLTF.

This chain uses TRBV4-1 with TRBJ2-1; D is undetermined. The CDR3 spans 15 residues. Germline CDR1 is MGHRA and CDR2 is YSYEKL. V lost 0 bases to trimming and J lost 3 bases, with 9 bases between them. CDR3 loop: CASSQEIGSYNEQFF. The CDR3, as DNA: TGCGCCAGCAGCCAAGAGATTGGCAGCTACAATGAGCAGTTCTTC.

There are a few counts of this clone. The chain recombines TRBV10-1 with TRBJ2-3; 11 bases fit TRBD1. Germline CDR1 is WNHNN and CDR2 is SYGVQD (reference sequence). The CDR3 is made up of 15 amino acids. J gave up 5 bases and V 6 bases, and 7 bases lay outside the gene matches. The CDR3 DNA sequence: TGCGCCAGCAGGGGCGGACAGGGGGCTGGAGATACGCAGTATTTT. As protein: CASRGGQGAGDTQYF.

The J gene is TRBJ2-1, the V gene TRBV27; 10 nucleotides line up with TRBD1. The ends lost 6 bases at V and 2 bases at J; junction bases unmatched: 7. In germline, CDR1 is MNHEY, CDR2 SMNVEV (reference sequence). There are 16 residues in the CDR3. CDR3 sequence: CASRTSGTGAYNEQFF. The CDR3 DNA sequence: TGTGCCAGCAGGACGTCCGGGACAGGGGCCTACAATGAGCAGTTCTTC.

This chain connects TRBV5-4 to TRBJ1-3, with 10 bases aligning to TRBD1. Looked up from germline, CDR1 is SGHNT and CDR2 is YYREEE (reference sequence). This CDR3 is 16 amino acids long. V shed 4 bases, J shed 4 bases, and the junction held 8 bases outside the gene matches. The CDR3 DNA reads TGTGCCAGCAGCGTATTCGGGACAGGGGAAGGAAACACCATATATTTT. It codes for CASSVFGTGEGNTIYF.